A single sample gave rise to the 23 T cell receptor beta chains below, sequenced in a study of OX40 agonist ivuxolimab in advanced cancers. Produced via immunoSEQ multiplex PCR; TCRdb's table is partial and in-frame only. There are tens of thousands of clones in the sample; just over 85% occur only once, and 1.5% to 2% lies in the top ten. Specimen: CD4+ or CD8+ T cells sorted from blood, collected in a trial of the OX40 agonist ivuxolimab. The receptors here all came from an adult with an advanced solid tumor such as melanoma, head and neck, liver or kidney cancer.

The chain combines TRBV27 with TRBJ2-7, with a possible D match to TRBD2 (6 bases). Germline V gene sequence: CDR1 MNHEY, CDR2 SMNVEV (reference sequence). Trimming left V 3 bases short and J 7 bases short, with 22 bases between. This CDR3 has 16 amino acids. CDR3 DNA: TGTGCCAGCAGTTTCTCCGGGAGCTTCCCCCCCCGGGAGCAGTACTTC. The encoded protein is CASSFSGSFPPREQYF.

This chain's CDR3 is CASSYSTGEPQHF. In nucleotides, the CDR3 is TGTGCCAGCAGTTACTCGACCGGGGAGCCCCAGCATTTT. The V gene is TRBV6-6, the J gene TRBJ1-5; D not certain. Germline V gives CDR1 MNHNY, CDR2 SVGAGI (reference sequence). This CDR3 region has 13 residues. Trimming cost V 0 bases and J 8 bases, with 8 bases left between them.

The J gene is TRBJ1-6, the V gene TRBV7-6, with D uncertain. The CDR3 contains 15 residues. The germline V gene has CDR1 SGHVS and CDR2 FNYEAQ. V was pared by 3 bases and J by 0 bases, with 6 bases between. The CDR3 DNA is TGTGCCAGCAGCTTCGAGAGCTCCTATAATTCACCCCTCCACTTT. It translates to CASSFESSYNSPLHF.

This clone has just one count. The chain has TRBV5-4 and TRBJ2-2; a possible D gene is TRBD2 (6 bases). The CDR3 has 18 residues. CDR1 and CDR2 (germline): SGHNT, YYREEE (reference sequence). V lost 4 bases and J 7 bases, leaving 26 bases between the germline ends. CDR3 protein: CASSPGGSSPMRVGELFF. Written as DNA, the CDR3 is TGTGCCAGCAGCCCCGGGGGTTCGAGTCCGATGCGGGTCGGGGAGCTGTTTTTT.

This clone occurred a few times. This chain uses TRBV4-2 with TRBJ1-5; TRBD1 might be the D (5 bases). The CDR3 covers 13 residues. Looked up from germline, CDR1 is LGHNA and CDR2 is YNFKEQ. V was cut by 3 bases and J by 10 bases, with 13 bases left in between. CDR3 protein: CASSQERQSPQHF. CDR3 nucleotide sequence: TGTGCCAGCAGCCAGGAACGACAGTCACCCCAGCATTTT.

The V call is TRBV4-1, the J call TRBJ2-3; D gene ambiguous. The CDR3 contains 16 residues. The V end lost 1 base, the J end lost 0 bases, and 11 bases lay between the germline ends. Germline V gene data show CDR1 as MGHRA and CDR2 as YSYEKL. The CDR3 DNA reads TGCGCCAGCAGCCAAGTTAATATGGTTAGCACAGATACGCAGTATTTT. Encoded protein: CASSQVNMVSTDTQYF.

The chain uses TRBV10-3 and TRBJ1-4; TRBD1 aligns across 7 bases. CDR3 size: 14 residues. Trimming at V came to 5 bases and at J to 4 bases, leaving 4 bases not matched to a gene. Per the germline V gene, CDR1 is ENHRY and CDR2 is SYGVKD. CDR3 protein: CAISSQGGNEKLFF. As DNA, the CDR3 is TGTGCCATCAGTTCCCAGGGGGGTAATGAAAAACTGTTTTTT.

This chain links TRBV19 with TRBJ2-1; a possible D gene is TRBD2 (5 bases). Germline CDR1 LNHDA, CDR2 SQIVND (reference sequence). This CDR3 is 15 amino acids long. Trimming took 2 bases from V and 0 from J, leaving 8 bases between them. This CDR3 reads CASSIRGSSYNEQFF. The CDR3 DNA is TGTGCCAGTAGTATACGAGGGAGCTCCTACAATGAGCAGTTCTTC. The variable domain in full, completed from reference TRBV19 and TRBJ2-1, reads DGGITQSPKYLFRKEGQNVTLSCEQNLNHDAMYWYRQDPGQGLRLIYYSQIVNDFQKGDIAEGYSVSREKKESFPLTVTSAQKNPTAFYLCASSIRGSSYNEQFFGPGTRLTVL.

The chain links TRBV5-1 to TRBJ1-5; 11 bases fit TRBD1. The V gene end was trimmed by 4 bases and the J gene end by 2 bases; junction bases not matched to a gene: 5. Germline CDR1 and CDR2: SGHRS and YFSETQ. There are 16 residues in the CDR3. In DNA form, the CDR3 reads TGCGCCAGCAGCCCTGGGACAGGGGGGGGCAATCAGCCCCAGCATTTT. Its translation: CASSPGTGGGNQPQHF.

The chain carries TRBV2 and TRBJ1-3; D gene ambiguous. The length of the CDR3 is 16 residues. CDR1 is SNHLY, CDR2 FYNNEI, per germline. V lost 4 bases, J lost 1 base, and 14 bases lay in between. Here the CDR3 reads CASSVGRKLSGNTIYF. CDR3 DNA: TGTGCCAGCAGTGTAGGGAGAAAGCTATCTGGAAACACCATATATTTT.

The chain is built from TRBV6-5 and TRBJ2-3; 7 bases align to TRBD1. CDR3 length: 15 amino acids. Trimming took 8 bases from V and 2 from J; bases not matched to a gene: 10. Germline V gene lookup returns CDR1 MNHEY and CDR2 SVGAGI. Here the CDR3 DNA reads TGTGCCAGCGGATTTCGGGGACAGCACACAGATACGCAGTATTTT. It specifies CASGFRGQHTDTQYF.

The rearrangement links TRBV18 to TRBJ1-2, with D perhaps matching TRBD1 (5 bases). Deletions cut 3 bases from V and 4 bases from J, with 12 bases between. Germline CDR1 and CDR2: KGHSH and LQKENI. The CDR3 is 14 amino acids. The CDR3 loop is CASSPGRDLYGYTF. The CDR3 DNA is TGTGCCAGCTCACCCGGCCGGGACCTCTATGGCTACACCTTC. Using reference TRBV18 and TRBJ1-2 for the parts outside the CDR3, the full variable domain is NAGVMQNPRHLVRRRGQEARLRCSPMKGHSHVYWYRQLPEEGLKFMVYLQKENIIDESGMPKERFSAEFPKEGPSILRIQQVVRGDSAAYFCASSPGRDLYGYTFGSGTRLTVV.

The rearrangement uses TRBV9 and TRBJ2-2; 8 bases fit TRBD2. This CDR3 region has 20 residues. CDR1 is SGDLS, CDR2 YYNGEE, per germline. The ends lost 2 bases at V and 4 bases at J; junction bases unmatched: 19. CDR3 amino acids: CASSVGQGMGGRQSTGELFF. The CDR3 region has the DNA TGTGCCAGCAGCGTTGGGCAGGGAATGGGCGGGAGGCAGAGCACCGGGGAGCTGTTTTTT.

The CDR3 DNA reads as TGTGCCATCAGTGAGTCGGCCGGCAGGGACTACGAGCAGTACTTC. It encodes CAISESAGRDYEQYF. J is TRBJ2-7 and V is TRBV10-3; D possibly corresponds to TRBD1 (5 bases). The CDR3 contains 15 residues. CDR1 is ENHRY, CDR2 SYGVKD, per germline. Deletions cut 0 bases from V and 3 bases from J, with 12 bases between.

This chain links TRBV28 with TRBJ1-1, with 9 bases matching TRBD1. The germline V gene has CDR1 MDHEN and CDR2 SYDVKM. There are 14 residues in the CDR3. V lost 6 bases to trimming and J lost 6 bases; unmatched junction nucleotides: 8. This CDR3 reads CASRGTGWVSEAFF. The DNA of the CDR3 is TGTGCCAGCAGGGGGACAGGGTGGGTATCTGAAGCTTTCTTT.

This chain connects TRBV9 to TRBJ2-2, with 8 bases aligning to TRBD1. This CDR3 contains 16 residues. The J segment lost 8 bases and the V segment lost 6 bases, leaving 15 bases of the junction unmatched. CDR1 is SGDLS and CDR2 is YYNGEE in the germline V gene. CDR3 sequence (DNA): TGTGCCAGCACCTTCGACAGGGGACAAGGTTCGGGGGAGCTGTTTTTT. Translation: CASTFDRGQGSGELFF.

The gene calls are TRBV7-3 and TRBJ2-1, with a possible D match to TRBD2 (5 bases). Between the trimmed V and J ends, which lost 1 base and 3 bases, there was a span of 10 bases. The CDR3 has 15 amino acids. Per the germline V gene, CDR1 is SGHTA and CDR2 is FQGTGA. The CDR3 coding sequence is TGTGCCAGCAGCTTAAGCGGACTCAACTACAATGAGCAGTTCTTC. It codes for CASSLSGLNYNEQFF.

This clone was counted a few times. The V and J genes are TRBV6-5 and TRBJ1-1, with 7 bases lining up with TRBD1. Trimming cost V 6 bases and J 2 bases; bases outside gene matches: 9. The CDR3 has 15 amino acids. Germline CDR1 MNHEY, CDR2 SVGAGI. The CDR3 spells CASSLSGTANTEAFF. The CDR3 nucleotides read TGTGCCAGCAGCCTCTCCGGGACAGCAAACACTGAAGCTTTCTTT.

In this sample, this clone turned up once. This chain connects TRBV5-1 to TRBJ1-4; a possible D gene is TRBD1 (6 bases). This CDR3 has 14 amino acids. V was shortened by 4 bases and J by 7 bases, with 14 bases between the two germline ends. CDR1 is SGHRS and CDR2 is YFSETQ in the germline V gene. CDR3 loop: CASSVSGDGEKLFF. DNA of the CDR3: TGCGCCAGCAGCGTTTCAGGGGATGGTGAAAAACTGTTTTTT.

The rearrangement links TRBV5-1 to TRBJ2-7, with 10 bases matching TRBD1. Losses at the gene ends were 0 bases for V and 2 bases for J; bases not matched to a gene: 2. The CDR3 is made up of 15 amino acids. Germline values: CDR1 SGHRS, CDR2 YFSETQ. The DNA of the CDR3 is TGCGCCAGCAGCTTGGGGACAGGGGGACCCTACGAGCAGTACTTC. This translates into CASSLGTGGPYEQYF.

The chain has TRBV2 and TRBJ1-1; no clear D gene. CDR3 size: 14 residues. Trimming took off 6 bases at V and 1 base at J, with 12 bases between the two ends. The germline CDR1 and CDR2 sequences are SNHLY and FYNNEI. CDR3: CASSVGRANTEAFF. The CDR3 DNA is TGTGCCAGCAGCGTTGGACGGGCGAACACTGAAGCTTTCTTT. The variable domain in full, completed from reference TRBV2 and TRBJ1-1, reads EPEVTQTPSHQVTQMGQEVILRCVPISNHLYFYWYRQILGQKVEFLVSFYNNEISEKSEIFDDQFSVERPDGSNFTLKIRSTKLEDSAMYFCASSVGRANTEAFFGQGTRLTVV.

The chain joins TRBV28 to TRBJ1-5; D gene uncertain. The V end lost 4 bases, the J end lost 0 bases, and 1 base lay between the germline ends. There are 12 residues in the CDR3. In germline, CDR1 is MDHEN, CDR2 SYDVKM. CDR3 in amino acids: CASSYSNQPQHF. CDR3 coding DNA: TGTGCCAGCAGTTATAGCAATCAGCCCCAGCATTTT. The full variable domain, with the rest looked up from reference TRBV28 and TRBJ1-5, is DVKVTQSSRYLVKRTGEKVFLECVQDMDHENMFWYRQDPGLGLRLIYFSYDVKMKEKGDIPEGYSVSREKKERFSLILESASTNQTSMYLCASSYSNQPQHFGDGTRLSIL.

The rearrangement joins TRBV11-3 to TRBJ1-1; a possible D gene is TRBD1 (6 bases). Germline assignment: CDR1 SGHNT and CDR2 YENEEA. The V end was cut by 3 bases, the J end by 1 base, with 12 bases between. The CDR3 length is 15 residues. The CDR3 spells CASSLGQTGNTEAFF. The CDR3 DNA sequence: TGTGCCAGCAGCTTGGGCCAGACAGGGAACACTGAAGCTTTCTTT.